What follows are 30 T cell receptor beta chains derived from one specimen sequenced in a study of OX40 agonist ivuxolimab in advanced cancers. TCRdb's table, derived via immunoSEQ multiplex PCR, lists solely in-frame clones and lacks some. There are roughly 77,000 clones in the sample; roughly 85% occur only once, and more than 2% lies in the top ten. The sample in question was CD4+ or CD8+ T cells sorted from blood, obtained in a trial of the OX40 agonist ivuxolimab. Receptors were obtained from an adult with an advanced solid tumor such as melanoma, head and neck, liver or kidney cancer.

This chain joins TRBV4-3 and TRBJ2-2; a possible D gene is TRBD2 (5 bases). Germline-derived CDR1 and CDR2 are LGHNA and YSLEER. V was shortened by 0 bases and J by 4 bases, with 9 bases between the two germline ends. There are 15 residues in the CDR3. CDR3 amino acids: CASSQEAGRTGELFF. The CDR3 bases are TGCGCCAGCAGCCAAGAGGCGGGCCGCACCGGGGAGCTGTTTTTT.

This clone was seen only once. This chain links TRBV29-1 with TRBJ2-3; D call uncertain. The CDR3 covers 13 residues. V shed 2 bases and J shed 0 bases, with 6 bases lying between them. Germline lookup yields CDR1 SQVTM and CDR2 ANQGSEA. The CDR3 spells CSVESISTDTQYF. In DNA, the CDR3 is TGCAGCGTTGAATCGATTAGCACAGATACGCAGTATTTT.

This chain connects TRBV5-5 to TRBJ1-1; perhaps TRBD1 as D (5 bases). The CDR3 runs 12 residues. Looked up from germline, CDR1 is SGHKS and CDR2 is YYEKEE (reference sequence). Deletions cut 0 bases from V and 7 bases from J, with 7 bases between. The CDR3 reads CASSLVDSEAFF. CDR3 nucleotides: TGTGCCAGCAGCTTGGTAGACAGTGAAGCTTTCTTT.

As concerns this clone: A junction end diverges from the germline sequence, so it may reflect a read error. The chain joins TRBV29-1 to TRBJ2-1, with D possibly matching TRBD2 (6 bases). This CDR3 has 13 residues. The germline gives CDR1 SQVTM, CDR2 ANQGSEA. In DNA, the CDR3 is TGCAGCGCGTCGGGAGTCTCCTACAGTGAGCAGTTCTTC. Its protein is CSASGVSYSEQFF.

CDR3 residues: CASSLVPGNTIYF. The CDR3 DNA reads as TGTGCCAGCAGCTTGGTACCTGGAAACACCATATATTTT. The chain uses TRBV5-4 and TRBJ1-3, with D unresolved. There are 13 residues in the CDR3. CDR1 and CDR2 (germline): SGHNT, YYREEE (reference sequence). V lost 0 bases and J lost 2, with 3 bases in between.

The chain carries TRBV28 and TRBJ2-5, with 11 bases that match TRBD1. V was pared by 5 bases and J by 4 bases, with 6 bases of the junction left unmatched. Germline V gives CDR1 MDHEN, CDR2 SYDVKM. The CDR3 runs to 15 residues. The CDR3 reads CASSGGQGVGETQYF. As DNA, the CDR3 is TGTGCCAGCAGTGGGGGACAGGGGGTGGGAGAGACCCAGTACTTC.

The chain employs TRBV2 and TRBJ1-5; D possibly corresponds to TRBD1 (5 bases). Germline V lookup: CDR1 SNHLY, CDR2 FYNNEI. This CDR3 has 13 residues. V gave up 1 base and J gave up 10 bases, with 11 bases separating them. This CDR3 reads CASSEGGSSPQHF. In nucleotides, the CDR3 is TGTGCCAGCAGTGAAGGGGGCTCTTCCCCCCAGCATTTT. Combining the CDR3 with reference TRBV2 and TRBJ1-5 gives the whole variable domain EPEVTQTPSHQVTQMGQEVILRCVPISNHLYFYWYRQILGQKVEFLVSFYNNEISEKSEIFDDQFSVERPDGSNFTLKIRSTKLEDSAMYFCASSEGGSSPQHFGDGTRLSIL.

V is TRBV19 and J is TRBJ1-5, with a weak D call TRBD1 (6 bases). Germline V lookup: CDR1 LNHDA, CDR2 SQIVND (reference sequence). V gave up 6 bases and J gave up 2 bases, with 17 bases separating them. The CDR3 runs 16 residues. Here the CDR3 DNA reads TGTGCCAGTAGCCCCTTAGGGGGGGCAGGCAATCAGCCCCAGCATTTT. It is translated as CASSPLGGAGNQPQHF.

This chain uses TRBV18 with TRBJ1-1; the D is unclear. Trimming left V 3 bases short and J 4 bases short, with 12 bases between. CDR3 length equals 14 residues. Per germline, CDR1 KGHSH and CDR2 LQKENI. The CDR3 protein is CASSPDRVGTEAFF. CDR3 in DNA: TGTGCCAGCTCACCTGATAGGGTCGGCACTGAAGCTTTCTTT.

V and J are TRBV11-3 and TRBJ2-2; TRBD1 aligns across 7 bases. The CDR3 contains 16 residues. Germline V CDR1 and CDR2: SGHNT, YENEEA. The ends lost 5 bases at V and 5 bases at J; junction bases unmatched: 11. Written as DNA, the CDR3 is TGTGCCAGCAGCATCAGGGGGTTTTTAGGAACCGGGGAGCTGTTTTTT. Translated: CASSIRGFLGTGELFF.

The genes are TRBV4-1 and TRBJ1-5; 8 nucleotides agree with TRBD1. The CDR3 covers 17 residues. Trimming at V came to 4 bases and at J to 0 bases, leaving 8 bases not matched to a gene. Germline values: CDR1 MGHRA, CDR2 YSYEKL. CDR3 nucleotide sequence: TGCGCCAGCAGCCTGGATGCAGGGGGCTATAGCAATCAGCCCCAGCATTTT. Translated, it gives CASSLDAGGYSNQPQHF.

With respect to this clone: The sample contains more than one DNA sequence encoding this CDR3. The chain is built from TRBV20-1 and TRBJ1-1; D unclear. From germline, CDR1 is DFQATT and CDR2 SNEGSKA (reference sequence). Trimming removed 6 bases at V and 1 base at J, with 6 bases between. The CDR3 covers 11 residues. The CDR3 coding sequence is TGCAGTGCGCGGGAGAACACTGAAGCTTTCTTT. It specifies CSARENTEAFF.

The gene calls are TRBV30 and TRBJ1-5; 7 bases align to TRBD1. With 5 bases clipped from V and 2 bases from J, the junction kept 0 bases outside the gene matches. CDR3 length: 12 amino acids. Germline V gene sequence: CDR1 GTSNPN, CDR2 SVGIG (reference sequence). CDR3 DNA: TGTGCCTGGGACAGGGGCAATCAGCCCCAGCATTTT. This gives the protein CAWDRGNQPQHF.

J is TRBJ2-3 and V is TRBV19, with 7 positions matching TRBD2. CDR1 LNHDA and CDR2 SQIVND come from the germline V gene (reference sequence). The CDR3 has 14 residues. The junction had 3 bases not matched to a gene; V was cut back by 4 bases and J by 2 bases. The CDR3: CASSSGGFTDTQYF. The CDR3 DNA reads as TGTGCCAGTAGTAGCGGGGGTTTCACAGATACGCAGTATTTT.

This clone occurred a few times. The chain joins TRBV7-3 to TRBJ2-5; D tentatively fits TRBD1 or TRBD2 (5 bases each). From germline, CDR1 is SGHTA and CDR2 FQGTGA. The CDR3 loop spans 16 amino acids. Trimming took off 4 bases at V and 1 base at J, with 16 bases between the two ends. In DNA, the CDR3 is TGTGCCAGCAGCTCGGGGTTTGGACACCTCCAAGAGACCCAGTACTTC. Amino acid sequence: CASSSGFGHLQETQYF.

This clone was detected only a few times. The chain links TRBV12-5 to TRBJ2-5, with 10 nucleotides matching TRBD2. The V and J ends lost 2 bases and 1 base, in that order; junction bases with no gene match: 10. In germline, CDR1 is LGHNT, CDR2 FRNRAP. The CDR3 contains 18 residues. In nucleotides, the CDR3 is TGTGCTAGTGGTTTGACGACGCCGGGACTAGCGTTCCAAGAGACCCAGTACTTC. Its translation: CASGLTTPGLAFQETQYF.

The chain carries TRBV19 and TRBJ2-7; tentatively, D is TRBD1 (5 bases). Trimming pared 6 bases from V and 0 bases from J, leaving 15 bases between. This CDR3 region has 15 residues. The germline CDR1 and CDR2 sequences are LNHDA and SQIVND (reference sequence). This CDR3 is CASSKTGGASYEQYF. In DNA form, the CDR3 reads TGTGCCAGTAGCAAAACCGGTGGGGCCTCCTACGAGCAGTACTTC.

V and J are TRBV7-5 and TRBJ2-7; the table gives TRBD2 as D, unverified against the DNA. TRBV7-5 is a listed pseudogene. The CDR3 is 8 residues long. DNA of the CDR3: TGTGTCAGAAGCACGAGAAGCTTC. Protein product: CVRSTRSF.

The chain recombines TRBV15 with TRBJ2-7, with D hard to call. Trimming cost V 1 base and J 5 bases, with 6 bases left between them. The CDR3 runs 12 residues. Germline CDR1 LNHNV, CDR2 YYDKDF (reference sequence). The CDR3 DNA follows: TGTGCCACCAGCAGAGTCGGTCACGAGCAGTACTTC. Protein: CATSRVGHEQYF.

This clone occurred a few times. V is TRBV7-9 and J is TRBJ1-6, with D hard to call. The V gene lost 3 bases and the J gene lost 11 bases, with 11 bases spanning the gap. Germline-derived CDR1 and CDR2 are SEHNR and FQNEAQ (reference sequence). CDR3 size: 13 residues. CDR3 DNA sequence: TGTGCCAGCAGCTTGCAGGAGGGAACACCCCTCCACTTT. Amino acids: CASSLQEGTPLHF. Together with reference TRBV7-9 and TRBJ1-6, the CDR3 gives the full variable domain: DTGVSQNPRHKITKRGQNVTFRCDPISEHNRLYWYRQTLGQGPEFLTYFQNEAQLEKSRLLSDRFSAERPKGSFSTLEIQRTEQGDSAMYLCASSLQEGTPLHFGNGTRLTVT.

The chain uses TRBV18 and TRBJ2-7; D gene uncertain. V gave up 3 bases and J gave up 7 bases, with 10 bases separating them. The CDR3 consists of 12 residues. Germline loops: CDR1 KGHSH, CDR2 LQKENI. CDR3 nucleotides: TGTGCCAGCTCACCTTTCCAGGAGGAGCAGTACTTC. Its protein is CASSPFQEEQYF.

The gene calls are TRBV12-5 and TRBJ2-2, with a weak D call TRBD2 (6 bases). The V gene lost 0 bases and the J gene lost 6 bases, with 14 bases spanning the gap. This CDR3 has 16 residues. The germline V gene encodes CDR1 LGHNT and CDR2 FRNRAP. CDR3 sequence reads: CASGLVLRGGPGELFF. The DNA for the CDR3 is TGTGCTAGTGGTTTGGTACTGAGGGGAGGTCCCGGGGAGCTGTTTTTT.

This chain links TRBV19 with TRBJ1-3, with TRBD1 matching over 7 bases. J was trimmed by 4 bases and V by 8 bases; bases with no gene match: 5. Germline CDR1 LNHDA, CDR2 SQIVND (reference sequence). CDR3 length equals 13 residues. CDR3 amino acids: CASPPDRGNTIYF. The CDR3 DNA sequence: TGTGCCAGTCCACCGGACAGGGGAAACACCATATATTTT.

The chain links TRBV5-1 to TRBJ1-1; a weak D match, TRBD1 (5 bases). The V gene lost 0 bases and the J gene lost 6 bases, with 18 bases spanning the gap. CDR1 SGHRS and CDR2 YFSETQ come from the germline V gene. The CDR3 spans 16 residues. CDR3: CASSLGSRGVGAEAFF. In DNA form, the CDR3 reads TGCGCCAGCAGCTTGGGCAGCCGGGGGGTGGGCGCTGAAGCTTTCTTT.

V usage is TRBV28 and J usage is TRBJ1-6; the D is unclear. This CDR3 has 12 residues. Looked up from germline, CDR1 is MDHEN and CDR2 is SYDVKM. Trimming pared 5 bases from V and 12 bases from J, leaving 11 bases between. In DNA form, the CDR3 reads TGTGCCAGCAGTCGGGGTTTTGGACCCCTCCACTTT. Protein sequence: CASSRGFGPLHF.

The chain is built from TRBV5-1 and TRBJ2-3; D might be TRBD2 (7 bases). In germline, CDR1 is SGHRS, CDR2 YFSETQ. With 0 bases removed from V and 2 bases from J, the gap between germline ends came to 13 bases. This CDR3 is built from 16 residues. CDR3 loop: CASSLGVGGPTDTQYF. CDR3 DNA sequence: TGCGCCAGCAGCTTGGGTGTCGGGGGGCCCACAGATACGCAGTATTTT. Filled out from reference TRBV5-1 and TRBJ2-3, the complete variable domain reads KAGVTQTPRYLIKTRGQQVTLSCSPISGHRSVSWYQQTPGQGLQFLFEYFSETQRNKGNFPGRFSGRQFSNSRSEMNVSTLELGDSALYLCASSLGVGGPTDTQYFGPGTRLTVL.

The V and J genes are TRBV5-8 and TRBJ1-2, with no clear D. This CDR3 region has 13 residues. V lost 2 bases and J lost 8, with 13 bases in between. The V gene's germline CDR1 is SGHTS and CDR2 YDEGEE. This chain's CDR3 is CASSFNRGGGYTF. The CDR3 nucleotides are TGTGCCAGCAGCTTTAACCGAGGCGGGGGCTACACCTTC. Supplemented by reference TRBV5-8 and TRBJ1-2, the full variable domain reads EAGVTQSPTHLIKTRGQQATLRCSPISGHTSVYWYQQALGLGLQFLLWYDEGEERNRGNFPPRFSGRQFPNYSSELNVNALELEDSALYLCASSFNRGGGYTFGSGTRLTVV.

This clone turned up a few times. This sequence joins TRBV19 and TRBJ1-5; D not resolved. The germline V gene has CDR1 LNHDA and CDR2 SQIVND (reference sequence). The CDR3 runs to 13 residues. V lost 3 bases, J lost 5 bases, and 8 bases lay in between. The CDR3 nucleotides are TGTGCCAGTAGTATGGGCTACGATCAGCCCCAGCATTTT. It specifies CASSMGYDQPQHF.

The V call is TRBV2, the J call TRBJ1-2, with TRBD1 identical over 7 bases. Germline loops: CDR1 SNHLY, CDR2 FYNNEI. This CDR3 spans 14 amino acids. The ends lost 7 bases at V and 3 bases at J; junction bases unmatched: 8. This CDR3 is CASTQKGADYGYTF. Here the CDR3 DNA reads TGTGCCAGCACGCAGAAGGGGGCGGACTATGGCTACACCTTC.

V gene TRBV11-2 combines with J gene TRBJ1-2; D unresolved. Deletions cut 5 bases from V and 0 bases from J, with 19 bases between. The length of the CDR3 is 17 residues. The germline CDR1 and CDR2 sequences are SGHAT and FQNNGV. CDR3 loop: CASSPQAVGRANYGYTF. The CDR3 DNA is TGTGCCAGCAGCCCCCAGGCGGTTGGCAGAGCTAACTATGGCTACACCTTC.